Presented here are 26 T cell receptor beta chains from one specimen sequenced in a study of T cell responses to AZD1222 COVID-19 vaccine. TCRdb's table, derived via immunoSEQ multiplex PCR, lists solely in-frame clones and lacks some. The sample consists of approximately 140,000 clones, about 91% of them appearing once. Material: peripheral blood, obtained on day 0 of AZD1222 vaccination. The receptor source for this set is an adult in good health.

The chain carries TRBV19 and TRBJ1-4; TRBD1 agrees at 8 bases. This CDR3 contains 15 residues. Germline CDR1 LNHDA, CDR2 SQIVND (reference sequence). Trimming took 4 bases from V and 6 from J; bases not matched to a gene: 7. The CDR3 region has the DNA TGTGCCAGTAGTAGGCACCAGGGGGCGGATGAAAAACTGTTTTTT. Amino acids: CASSRHQGADEKLFF. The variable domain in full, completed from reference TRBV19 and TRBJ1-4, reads DGGITQSPKYLFRKEGQNVTLSCEQNLNHDAMYWYRQDPGQGLRLIYYSQIVNDFQKGDIAEGYSVSREKKESFPLTVTSAQKNPTAFYLCASSRHQGADEKLFFGSGTQLSVL.

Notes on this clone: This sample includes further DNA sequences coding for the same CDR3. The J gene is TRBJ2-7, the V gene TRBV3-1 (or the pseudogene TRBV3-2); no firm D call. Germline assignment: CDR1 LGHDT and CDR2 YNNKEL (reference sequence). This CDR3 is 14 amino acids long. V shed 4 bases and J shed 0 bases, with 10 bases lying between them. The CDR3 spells CASSPTQSSYEQYF. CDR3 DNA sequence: TGTGCCAGCAGCCCAACTCAAAGCTCCTACGAGCAGTACTTC.

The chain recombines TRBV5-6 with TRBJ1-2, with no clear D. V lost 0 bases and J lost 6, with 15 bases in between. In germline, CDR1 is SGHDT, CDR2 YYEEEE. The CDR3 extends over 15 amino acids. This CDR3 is CASSLAGILGDGYTF. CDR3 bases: TGTGCCAGCAGCTTGGCGGGAATACTTGGTGATGGCTACACCTTC. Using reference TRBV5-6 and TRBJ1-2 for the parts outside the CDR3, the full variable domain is DAGVTQSPTHLIKTRGQQVTLRCSPKSGHDTVSWYQQALGQGPQFIFQYYEEEERQRGNFPDRFSGHQFPNYSSELNVNALLLGDSALYLCASSLAGILGDGYTFGSGTRLTVV.

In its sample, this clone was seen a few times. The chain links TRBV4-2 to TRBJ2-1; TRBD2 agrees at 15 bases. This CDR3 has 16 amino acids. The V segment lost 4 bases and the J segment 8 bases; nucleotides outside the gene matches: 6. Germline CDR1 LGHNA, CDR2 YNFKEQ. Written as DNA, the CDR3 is TGTGCCAGCAGCCTCGGGACTAGCGGGGGGTCAGATGAGCAGTTCTTC. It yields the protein CASSLGTSGGSDEQFF.

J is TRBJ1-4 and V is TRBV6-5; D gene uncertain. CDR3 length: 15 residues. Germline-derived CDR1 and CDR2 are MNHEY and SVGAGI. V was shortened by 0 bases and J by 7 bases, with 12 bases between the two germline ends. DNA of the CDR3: TGTGCCAGCAGTTACTCAGGTCGACGGAGTGAAAAACTGTTTTTT. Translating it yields CASSYSGRRSEKLFF.

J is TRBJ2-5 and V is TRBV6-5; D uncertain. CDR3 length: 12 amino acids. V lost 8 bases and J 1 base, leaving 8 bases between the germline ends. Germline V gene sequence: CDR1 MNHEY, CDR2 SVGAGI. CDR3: CASGRPQETQYF. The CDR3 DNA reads TGTGCCAGCGGCAGGCCCCAAGAGACCCAGTACTTC.

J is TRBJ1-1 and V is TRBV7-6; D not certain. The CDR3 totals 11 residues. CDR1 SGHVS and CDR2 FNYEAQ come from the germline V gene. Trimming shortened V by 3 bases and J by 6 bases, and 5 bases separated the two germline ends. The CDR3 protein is CASSFSAEAFF. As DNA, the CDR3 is TGTGCCAGCAGCTTTTCAGCTGAAGCTTTCTTT.

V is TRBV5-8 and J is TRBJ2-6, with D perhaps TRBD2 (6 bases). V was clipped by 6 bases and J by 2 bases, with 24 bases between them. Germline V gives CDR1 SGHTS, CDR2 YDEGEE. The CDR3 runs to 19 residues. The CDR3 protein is CASTPPGGSGRTGANVLTF. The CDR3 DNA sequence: TGTGCCAGCACTCCCCCCGGGGGATCGGGGAGGACTGGGGCCAACGTCCTGACTTTC.

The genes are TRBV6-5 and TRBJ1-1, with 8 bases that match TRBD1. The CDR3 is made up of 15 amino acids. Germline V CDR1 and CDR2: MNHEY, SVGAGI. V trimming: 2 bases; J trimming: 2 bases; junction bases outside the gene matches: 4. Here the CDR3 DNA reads TGTGCCAGCAGTTACGACAGGGGAGGCAACACTGAAGCTTTCTTT. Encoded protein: CASSYDRGGNTEAFF.

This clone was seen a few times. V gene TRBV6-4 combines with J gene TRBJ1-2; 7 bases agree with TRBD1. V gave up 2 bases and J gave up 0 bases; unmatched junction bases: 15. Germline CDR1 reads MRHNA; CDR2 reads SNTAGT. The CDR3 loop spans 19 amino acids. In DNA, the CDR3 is TGTGCCAGCAGTGACCCCATCCGACAGGGACTGATAGCTAACTATGGCTACACCTTC. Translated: CASSDPIRQGLIANYGYTF.

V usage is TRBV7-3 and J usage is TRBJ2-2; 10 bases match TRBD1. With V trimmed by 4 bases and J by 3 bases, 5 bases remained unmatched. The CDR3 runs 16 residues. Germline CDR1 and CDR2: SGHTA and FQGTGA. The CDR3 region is CASSSPGTGDTGELFF. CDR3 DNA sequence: TGTGCCAGCAGCTCCCCCGGGACAGGGGACACCGGGGAGCTGTTTTTT.

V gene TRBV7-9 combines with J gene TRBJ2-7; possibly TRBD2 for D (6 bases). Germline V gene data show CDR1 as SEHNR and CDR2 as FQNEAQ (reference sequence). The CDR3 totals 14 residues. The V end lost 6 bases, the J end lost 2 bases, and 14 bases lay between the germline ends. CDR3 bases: TGTGCCAGCAGGTCAACTAGCAGTACCTACGAGCAGTACTTC. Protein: CASRSTSSTYEQYF.

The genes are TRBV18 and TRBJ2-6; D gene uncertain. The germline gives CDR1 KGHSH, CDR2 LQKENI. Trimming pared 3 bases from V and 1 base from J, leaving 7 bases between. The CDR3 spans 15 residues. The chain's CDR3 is CASSPDSSGANVLTF. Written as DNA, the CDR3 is TGTGCCAGCTCACCTGACTCGTCTGGGGCCAACGTCCTGACTTTC.

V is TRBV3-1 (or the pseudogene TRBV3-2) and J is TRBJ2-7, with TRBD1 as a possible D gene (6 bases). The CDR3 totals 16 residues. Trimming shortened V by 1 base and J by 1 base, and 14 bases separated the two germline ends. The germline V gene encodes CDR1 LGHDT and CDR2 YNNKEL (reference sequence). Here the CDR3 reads CASSQASRGFSYEQYF. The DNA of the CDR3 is TGTGCCAGCAGCCAAGCGTCAAGGGGGTTTTCCTACGAGCAGTACTTC.

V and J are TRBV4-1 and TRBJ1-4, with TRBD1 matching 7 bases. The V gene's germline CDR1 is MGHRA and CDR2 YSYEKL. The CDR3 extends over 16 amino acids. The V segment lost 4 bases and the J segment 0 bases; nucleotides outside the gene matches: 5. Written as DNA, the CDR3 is TGCGCCAGCAGCCGGCAGGGGGTTGCAACTAATGAAAAACTGTTTTTT. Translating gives CASSRQGVATNEKLFF.

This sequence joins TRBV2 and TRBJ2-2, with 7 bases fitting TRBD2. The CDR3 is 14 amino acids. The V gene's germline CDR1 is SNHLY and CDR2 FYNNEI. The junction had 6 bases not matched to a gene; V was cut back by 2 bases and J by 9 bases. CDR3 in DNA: TGTGCCAGCAGTGAAAACGGGGGGAGGTGGGAGCTGTTTTTT. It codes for CASSENGGRWELFF.

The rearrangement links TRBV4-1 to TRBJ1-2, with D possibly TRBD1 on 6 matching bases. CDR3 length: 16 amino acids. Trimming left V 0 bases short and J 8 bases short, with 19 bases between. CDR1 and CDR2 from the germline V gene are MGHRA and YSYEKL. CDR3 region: CASSQDVRGDPRGYTF. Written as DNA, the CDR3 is TGCGCCAGCAGCCAAGATGTGAGGGGGGACCCTAGAGGCTACACCTTC.

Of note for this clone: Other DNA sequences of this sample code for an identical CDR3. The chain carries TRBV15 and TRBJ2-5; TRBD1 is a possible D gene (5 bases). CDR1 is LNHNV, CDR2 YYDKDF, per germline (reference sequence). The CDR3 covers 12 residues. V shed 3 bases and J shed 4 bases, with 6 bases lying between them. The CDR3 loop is CATSRGRETQYF. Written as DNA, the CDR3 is TGTGCCACCAGCAGGGGGCGAGAGACCCAGTACTTC.

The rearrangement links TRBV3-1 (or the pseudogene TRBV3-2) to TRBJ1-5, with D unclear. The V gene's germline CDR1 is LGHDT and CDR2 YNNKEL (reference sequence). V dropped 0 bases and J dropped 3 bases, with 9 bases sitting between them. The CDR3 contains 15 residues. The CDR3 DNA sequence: TGTGCCAGCAGCCAAGATTTAAGTATCAATCAGCCCCAGCATTTT. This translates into CASSQDLSINQPQHF.

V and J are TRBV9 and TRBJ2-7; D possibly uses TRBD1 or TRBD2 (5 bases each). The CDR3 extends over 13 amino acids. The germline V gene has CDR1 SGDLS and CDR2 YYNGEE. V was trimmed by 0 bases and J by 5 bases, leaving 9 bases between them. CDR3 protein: CASSVGGDHEQYF. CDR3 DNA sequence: TGTGCCAGCAGCGTAGGAGGGGACCACGAGCAGTACTTC.

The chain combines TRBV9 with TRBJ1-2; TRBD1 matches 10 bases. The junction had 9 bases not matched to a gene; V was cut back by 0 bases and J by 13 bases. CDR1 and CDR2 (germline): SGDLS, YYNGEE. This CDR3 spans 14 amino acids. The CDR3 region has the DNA TGTGCCAGCAGCGTAGACGGGACAGGGGTATATTTCACCTTC. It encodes CASSVDGTGVYFTF.

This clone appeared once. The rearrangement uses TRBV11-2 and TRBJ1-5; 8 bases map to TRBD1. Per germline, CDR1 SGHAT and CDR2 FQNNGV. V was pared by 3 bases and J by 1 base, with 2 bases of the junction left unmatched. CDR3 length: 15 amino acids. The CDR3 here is CASSLGDRSNQPQHF. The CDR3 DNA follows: TGTGCCAGCAGCTTGGGGGACAGGAGCAATCAGCCCCAGCATTTT.

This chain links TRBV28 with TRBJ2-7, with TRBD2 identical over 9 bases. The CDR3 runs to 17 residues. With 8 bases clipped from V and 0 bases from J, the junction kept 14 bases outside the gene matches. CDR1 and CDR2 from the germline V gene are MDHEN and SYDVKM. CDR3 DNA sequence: TGTGCCAGCGCCTTATATGGTAGCGGGGGCGTCTCCTACGAGCAGTACTTC. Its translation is CASALYGSGGVSYEQYF.

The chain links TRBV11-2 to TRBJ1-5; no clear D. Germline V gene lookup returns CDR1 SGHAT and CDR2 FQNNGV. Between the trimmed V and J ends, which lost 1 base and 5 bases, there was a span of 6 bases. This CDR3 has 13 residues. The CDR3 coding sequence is TGTGCCAGCAGCTTAGGGGGTCATCAGCCCCAGCATTTT. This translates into CASSLGGHQPQHF.

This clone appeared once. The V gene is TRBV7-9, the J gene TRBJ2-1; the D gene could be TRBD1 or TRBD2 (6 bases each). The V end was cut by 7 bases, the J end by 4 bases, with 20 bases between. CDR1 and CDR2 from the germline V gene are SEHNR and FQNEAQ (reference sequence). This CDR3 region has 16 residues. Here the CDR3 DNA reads TGTGCCAGCAACCAGTTCGGGGGCTTGGGGTACAATGAGCAGTTCTTC. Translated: CASNQFGGLGYNEQFF.

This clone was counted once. The DNA of the CDR3 is TGTGCCAGCAGCGTAGCTCTGTCAGGAGAAGCTTTCTTT. Translation gives CASSVALSGEAFF. The chain combines TRBV9 with TRBJ1-1; D ambiguous. There are 13 residues in the CDR3. Germline CDR1 reads SGDLS; CDR2 reads YYNGEE. The V and J ends lost 0 bases and 8 bases respectively, with 11 bases between them.